These T cell receptor beta chains were read from a single sample in a study of PD-1 blockade in classical Hodgkin lymphoma. Generated by immunoSEQ multiplex PCR, the TCRdb table keeps only in-frame clones and is missing some. The sample yields about 15,000 clones, approximately 86% seen once. The sample in question was CD4+ T cells from blood, obtained at baseline. All receptors derive from a human donor with classical Hodgkin lymphoma. CDR3s include the opening cysteine and the closing phenylalanine or tryptophan. D genes are given only for firm matches. Not every row has a clone size; where given, it reads once, few, many or a size class.

>-|-|TRBV2|TRBJ1-2
TGTGCCAGCATCGACAGAAACTATGGCTACACCTTC
CASIDRNYGYTF
>TRBD1|few|TRBV18|TRBJ1-3
TGTGCCAGCTCGACAGGGGCCGGAAACACCATATATTTT
CASSTGAGNTIYF
>TRBD1|few|TRBV7-9|TRBJ1-3
TGTGCCAGCAGCGTTTGGGGACAGGGGTCTGGAAACACCATATATTTT
CASSVWGQGSGNTIYF
>-|-|TRBV29-1|TRBJ1-2
TGCAGCGTTTTTGGCGATTATGGCTACACCTTC
CSVFGDYGYTF
>-|once|TRBV5-1|TRBJ2-1
TGCGCCAGCAGCGGGGACTACAATGAGCAGTTCTTC
CASSGDYNEQFF
>-|-|TRBV18|TRBJ1-1
TGTGCCAGCTCACCAGGGTCGGACATAACTGAAGCTTTCTTT
CASSPGSDITEAFF
>-|once|TRBV21-1|TRBJ1-2
TGTGCCAGCAGCAAAGATCGGGGGGGGAACTATGGCTACACCTTC
CASSKDRGGNYGYTF
>-|few|TRBV7-8|TRBJ1-1
TGTGCCAGCAGCTTTACGCCACTGGACCAAGCTTTCTTT
CASSFTPLDQAFF
>-|-|TRBV4-1|TRBJ2-1
TGCGCCAGCAGTTCCCCCCGCTACAATGAGCAGTTCTTC
CASSSPRYNEQFF
>TRBD1|-|TRBV29-1|TRBJ2-7
TGCAGCGTTCGGGACGCGGACAGGGGTGACGAGCAGTACTTC
CSVRDADRGDEQYF
>-|-|TRBV5-1|TRBJ2-7
TGCGCCAGCAGCATTGCGGGAGAGCAGTACTTC
CASSIAGEQYF
>-|-|TRBV13|TRBJ1-3
TGTGCCAGCAGCCCAGGGGATTTTGGAAACACCATATATTTT
CASSPGDFGNTIYF
>TRBD1|-|TRBV4-3|TRBJ2-5
TGCGCCAGCAGCCAAGATCAGGTAGGCAGGGGGCGCCTCCAAGAGACCCAGTACTTC
CASSQDQVGRGRLQETQYF
>TRBD2|-|TRBV7-6|TRBJ2-5
TGTGCCAGCAGCTTCTTAGCGGGGGCCTTCCAAGAGACCCAGTACTTC
CASSFLAGAFQETQYF
>-|-|TRBV29-1|TRBJ2-7
TGCAGCGTGTGGACGGTGAGCTCCTACGAGCAGTACTTC
CSVWTVSSYEQYF
>TRBD1|-|TRBV6-5|TRBJ1-1
TGTGCCAGCATTAGAACAGGGGGCACTGAAGCTTTCTTT
CASIRTGGTEAFF
>-|-|TRBV19|TRBJ1-6
TGTGCCAGCAGGCGGGGGTCTGCGTATAATTCACCCCTCCACTTT
CASRRGSAYNSPLHF
>-|-|TRBV5-6|TRBJ2-5
TGTGCCAGCAGCTTCGGGAAGACCCAGTACTTC
CASSFGKTQYF
>TRBD2|-|TRBV2|TRBJ2-3
TGTGCCAGCAGGGGGTTAGCGGGGACGCAGTATTTT
CASRGLAGTQYF
>-|-|TRBV5-1|TRBJ2-2
TGCGCCAGCAGCTTGACAACTACCGCGAACACCGGGGAGCTGTTTTTT
CASSLTTTANTGELFF
>TRBD1|-|TRBV28|TRBJ2-1
TGTGCCAGCAGTGCCGGGACAGCCGCCTACAATGAGCAGTTCTTC
CASSAGTAAYNEQFF
>-|-|TRBV5-4|TRBJ1-2
TGTGCCAGCAGCCGGAGTGGGGGGGCGGCCTATGGCTACACCTTC
CASSRSGGAAYGYTF
>TRBD1|-|TRBV28|TRBJ2-3
TGTGCCAGCAGTGGTCCAGGGACAGGGAGCACAGATACGCAGTATTTT
CASSGPGTGSTDTQYF
>-|-|TRBV19|TRBJ1-5
TGTGCCAGTCGAATAGGGAGTCAGCCCCAGCATTTT
CASRIGSQPQHF
>-|-|TRBV18|TRBJ2-6
TGTGCCAGCTCACTAACAACGGGGACGCTGGGGGCCAACGTCCTGACTTTC
CASSLTTGTLGANVLTF
>-|-|TRBV5-8|TRBJ2-3
TGTGCCAGCAGCTTGGGGCTAGTTGGCACAGATACGCAGTATTTT
CASSLGLVGTDTQYF
>TRBD1|-|TRBV10-3|TRBJ1-1
TGTGCCACCTGGGACAGGGGGAACACTGAAGCTTTCTTT
CATWDRGNTEAFF
>-|-|TRBV6-5|TRBJ2-7
TGTGCCAGCAGGAAGGACAGCGGCGCTTCTTACGAGCAGTACTTC
CASRKDSGASYEQYF
>TRBD1|-|TRBV29-1|TRBJ2-1
TGCAGCGTGCCTCACAGGGGTGAGCAGTTCTTC
CSVPHRGEQFF
>-|-|TRBV6-1|TRBJ2-3
TGTGCCAGCTCGGCGGGCACAGATACGCAGTATTTT
CASSAGTDTQYF
>TRBD1|-|TRBV11-3|TRBJ2-7
TGTGCCAGCAGCCCCGGGACAGGGGGGTACTACGAGCAGTACTTC
CASSPGTGGYYEQYF
>-|-|TRBV6-5|TRBJ2-2
TGTGCCAGCAGCCGGCAGGGGTACACCGGGGAGCTGTTTTTT
CASSRQGYTGELFF
>TRBD1|-|TRBV5-1|TRBJ2-3
TGCGCCAGCAGCCCGACAGGGCAGCCAGATACGCAGTATTTT
CASSPTGQPDTQYF
>-|once|TRBV5-5|TRBJ2-3
TGTGCCAGCAGCTTTAGTAGCACAGATACGCAGTATTTT
CASSFSSTDTQYF
>TRBD2|-|TRBV5-4|TRBJ2-1
TGTGCCAGCAGCTGGGTAGCGGGGTCGGCCTACAATGAGCAGTTCTTC
CASSWVAGSAYNEQFF
>-|-|TRBV19|TRBJ2-2
TGTGCCAGTAGTATAGATCGCTTGAGGGAGCTGTTTTTT
CASSIDRLRELFF
>-|few|TRBV7-9|TRBJ1-2
TGTGCCAGCAGCCTAAATAGGGGCGGGCCTGGCTACACCTTC
CASSLNRGGPGYTF
>-|-|TRBV7-2|TRBJ1-6
TGTGCCAGCAGCTTAGGTCCGCAGGGTGCGAGTTCACCCCTCCACTTT
CASSLGPQGASSPLHF
>-|-|TRBV6-5|TRBJ2-7
TGTGCCAGCAGTGCCACAGGGAGGCGGTACTTC
CASSATGRRYF
>TRBD1|few|TRBV6-6|TRBJ2-7
TGTGCCAGCAGTCTTGGGACAGTTTTCTCCGAGCAGTACTTC
CASSLGTVFSEQYF
>TRBD1|-|TRBV27|TRBJ2-4
TGTGCCAGCAGTTTGACAGGGGGCTCAGGGATTCAGTACTTC
CASSLTGGSGIQYF
>-|-|TRBV9|TRBJ1-1
TGTGCCAGCAGCTGGGACGGCGAGGAGACTGAAGCTTTCTTT
CASSWDGEETEAFF
>-|-|TRBV7-3|TRBJ2-1
TGTGCCAGCAGCTTAACGTCTGACAATGAGCAGTTCTTC
CASSLTSDNEQFF
>-|-|TRBV30|TRBJ1-1
TGTGCCTGGAGTGTACTTTTGGTGAACACTGAAGCTTTCTTT
CAWSVLLVNTEAFF
>TRBD1|once|TRBV7-9|TRBJ1-1
TGTGCCAGCAGCTTAGGCGGGGGACAGGGGCCTGAAGCTTTCTTT
CASSLGGGQGPEAFF
>TRBD1|-|TRBV4-2|TRBJ2-2
TGTGCCAGCAGCCCCCGGGACAGGGCGAACACCGGGGAGCTGTTTTTT
CASSPRDRANTGELFF
>-|-|TRBV27|TRBJ1-5
TGTGCCAGCAGTTTATCCCCGGGGTGGCAGCCCCAGCATTTT
CASSLSPGWQPQHF
>-|-|TRBV7-9|TRBJ2-3
TGTGCCAGCAGCTTAGTGGGGGCCCAATACGTGCGGTATTTT
CASSLVGAQYVRYF
>TRBD2|-|TRBV9|TRBJ2-7
TGTGCCAGCAGCGTAGGGGGGACTAGCTCCTACGAGCAGTACTTC
CASSVGGTSSYEQYF